These T cell receptor beta chains were read from a single sample in a study of blood T cell repertoires in COVID-19. The method was immunoSEQ multiplex PCR; TCRdb's version includes in-frame clones alone and lacks a portion of them. The sample comprises roughly 260,000 clones, about 91% of which are singletons, and more than 1% rests with the top ten. The sequencing sample was made of PBMCs or T cells enriched from blood (not recorded which). Receptors originate from a human donor in a cohort exposed to, infected with or recovered from COVID-19 (not recorded which). The donor label of this sample is uncertain. The conserved cysteine and the conserved F or W are not part of the CDR3 here. Each record gives: J gene, V gene, CDR3 protein.

TRBJ2-3 TRBV19 ASSSEAGGTDTQY
TRBJ1-5 TRBV19 ASRDTPNQPQH
TRBJ2-3 TRBV12-5 ASGPAQGGADTQY
TRBJ1-1 TRBV28 ATLTGENTEAF
TRBJ1-2 TRBV5-1 ASSLDRGEGYT
TRBJ2-3 TRBV9 ASSVDGGTSTDTQY
TRBJ1-1 TRBV19 AISTGHTEAF
TRBJ1-1 TRBV10-2 ASHDGSGGNTEAF
TRBJ1-2 TRBV15 ATSRDRQGAGYT
TRBJ1-1 TRBV15 ATSRVRGLGMNTEAF
TRBJ2-4 TRBV6-5 ASSLSGGAKNIQY
TRBJ2-7 TRBV18 ATQSGDSYEQY
TRBJ1-2 TRBV2 ASRRGQRYGYT
TRBJ2-7 TRBV7-2 ASSLMSYEQY
TRBJ2-5 TRBV10-3 AISESTRGQGETQY
TRBJ2-7 TRBV4-1 ASSQGRGEQY
TRBJ2-6 TRBV14 ASSLDRGVSSGANVLT
TRBJ1-1 TRBV30 AWRSTQEAF
TRBJ2-7 TRBV30 AWSRDRQGRYEQY
TRBJ1-6 TRBV30 AWTSRDRWIMPLH
TRBJ2-1 TRBV7-6 ASSTRTGGNEQF
TRBJ1-5 TRBV12-5 ASGSSGVNNQPQH
TRBJ1-5 TRBV12-5 ASGSSANQPQH
TRBJ1-4 TRBV11-1 ASRRTGNNEKLF
TRBJ2-1 TRBV7-9 ASSLHYNEQF
TRBJ2-3 TRBV3-1/TRBV3-2 ASSHLGQGATDTQY
TRBJ1-3 TRBV10-3 AIMEDGNTIY
TRBJ2-7 TRBV7-9 ASSLEAGVLNEQY
TRBJ1-1 TRBV4-2 ASSQRGTNTEAF
TRBJ1-3 TRBV30 AWRGSGNTIY
TRBJ2-7 TRBV9 ASSVSTGAYEQY
TRBJ1-4 TRBV19 ASGAGGGSSTNEKLF
TRBJ2-7 TRBV5-1 ASSGGQSYEQY
TRBJ1-5 TRBV24-1 ATSEPGQGGNQPQH
TRBJ1-2 TRBV6-1 ASSELRDSHIS
TRBJ1-4 TRBV6-5 ASKISSSNEKLF
TRBJ2-3 TRBV7-2 ASSASGGAADTQY
TRBJ1-2 TRBV5-4 ASSSGQAYGYT
TRBJ2-3 TRBV7-6 ASSPPGLANTQY
TRBJ1-4 TRBV11-2 ASSLNWPVHEKLF
TRBJ1-2 TRBV10-3 AIGTGDLVGYT